This T cell receptor (beta chain) emerged from a study of cytomegalovirus exposure and HLA in healthy donors. Comments on this clone: Its antigen remains unknown.

This CDR3 comprises 13 residues. V trimming: 3 bases; J trimming: 7 bases; junction bases outside the gene matches: 2. CDR1 is MNHEY and CDR2 is SMNVEV in the germline V gene (reference sequence). This donor's record omits CMV serostatus. Points from the study as a whole: Relative to the 666-donor mean, N-insertions were reportedly fewer in an Asian-associated ancestry cluster in a later analysis. The study recorded 150 to 200 TCR beta chains that were cytomegalovirus-associated.

Researchers ran the PCR with 60 Vbeta and 13 Jbeta primers. The method was immunoSEQ multiplex PCR; TCRdb's version includes in-frame clones alone and lacks a portion of them. The table has around 94,000 clones, approximately 77% seen once. This clonotype was obtained from a human donor in good health. Sequencing was carried out using PBMCs. J is TRBJ1-2 and V is TRBV27; TRBD1 agrees at 10 bases. CDR3 protein: CASSLDRGFGYTF. In DNA form, the CDR3 reads TGTGCCAGCAGTTTGGACAGGGGGTTTGGCTACACCTTC.